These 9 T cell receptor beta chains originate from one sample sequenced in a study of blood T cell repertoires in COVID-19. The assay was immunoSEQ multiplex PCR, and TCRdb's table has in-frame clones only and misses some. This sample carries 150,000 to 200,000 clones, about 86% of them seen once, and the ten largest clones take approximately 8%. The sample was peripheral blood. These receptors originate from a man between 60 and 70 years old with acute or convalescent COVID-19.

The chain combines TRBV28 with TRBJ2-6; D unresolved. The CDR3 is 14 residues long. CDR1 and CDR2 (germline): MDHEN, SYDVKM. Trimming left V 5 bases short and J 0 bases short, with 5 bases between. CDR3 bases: TGTGCCAGCAGTACGCGCTCTGGGGCCAACGTCCTGACTTTC. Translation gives CASSTRSGANVLTF. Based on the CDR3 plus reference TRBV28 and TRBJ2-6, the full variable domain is DVKVTQSSRYLVKRTGEKVFLECVQDMDHENMFWYRQDPGLGLRLIYFSYDVKMKEKGDIPEGYSVSREKKERFSLILESASTNQTSMYLCASSTRSGANVLTFGAGSRLTVL.

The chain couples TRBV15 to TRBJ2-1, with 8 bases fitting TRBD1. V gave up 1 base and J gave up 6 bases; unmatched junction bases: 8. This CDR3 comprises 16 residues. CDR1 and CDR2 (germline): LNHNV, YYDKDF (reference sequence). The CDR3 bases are TGTGCCACCAGCAGAGGGACAGGGCGTTCGATCAATGAGCAGTTCTTC. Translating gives CATSRGTGRSINEQFF.

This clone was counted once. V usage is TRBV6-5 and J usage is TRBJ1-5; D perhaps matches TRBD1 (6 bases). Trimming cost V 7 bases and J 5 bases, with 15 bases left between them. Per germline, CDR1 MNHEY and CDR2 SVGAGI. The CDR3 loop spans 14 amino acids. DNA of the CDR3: TGTGCCAGCAAAATAGAACAGGGCTATCAGCCCCAGCATTTT. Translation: CASKIEQGYQPQHF.

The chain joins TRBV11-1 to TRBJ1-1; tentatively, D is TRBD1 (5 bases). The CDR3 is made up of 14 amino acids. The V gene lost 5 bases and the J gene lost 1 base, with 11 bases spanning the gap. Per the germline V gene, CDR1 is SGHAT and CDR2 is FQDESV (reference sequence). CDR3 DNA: TGTGCCAGCAGCAAATACGGACAGAACACTGAAGCTTTCTTT. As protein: CASSKYGQNTEAFF.

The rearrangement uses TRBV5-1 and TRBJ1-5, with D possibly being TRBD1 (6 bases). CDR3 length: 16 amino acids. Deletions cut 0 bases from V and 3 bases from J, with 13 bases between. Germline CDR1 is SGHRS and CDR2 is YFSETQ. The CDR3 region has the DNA TGCGCCAGCAGCTTGGGTTTGGGACAAAACAATCAGCCCCAGCATTTT. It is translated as CASSLGLGQNNQPQHF.

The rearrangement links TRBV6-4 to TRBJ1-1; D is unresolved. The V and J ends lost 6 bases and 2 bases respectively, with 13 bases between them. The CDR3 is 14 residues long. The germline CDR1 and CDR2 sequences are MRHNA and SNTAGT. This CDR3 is CASRPSPGNTEAFF. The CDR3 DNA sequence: TGTGCCAGCAGGCCTTCCCCAGGAAACACTGAAGCTTTCTTT.

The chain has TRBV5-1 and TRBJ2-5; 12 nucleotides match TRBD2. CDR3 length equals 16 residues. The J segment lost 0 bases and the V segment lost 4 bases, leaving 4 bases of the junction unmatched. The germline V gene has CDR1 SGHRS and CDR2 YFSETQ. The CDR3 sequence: CASSPGLAGNQETQYF. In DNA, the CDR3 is TGCGCCAGCAGCCCTGGACTAGCGGGAAACCAAGAGACCCAGTACTTC.

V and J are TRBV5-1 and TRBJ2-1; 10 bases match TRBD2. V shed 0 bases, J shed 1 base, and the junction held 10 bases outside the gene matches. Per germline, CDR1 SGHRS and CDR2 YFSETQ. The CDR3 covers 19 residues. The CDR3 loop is CASSLGTSGGGPSYNEQFF. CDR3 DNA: TGCGCCAGCAGCTTGGGGACTAGCGGAGGGGGTCCGTCCTACAATGAGCAGTTCTTC.

CDR3 amino acids: CASSLLWTGSTNEKLFF. The CDR3 DNA follows: TGTGCCAGCAGTTTATTATGGACAGGGTCCACTAATGAAAAACTGTTTTTT. The chain carries TRBV28 and TRBJ1-4; TRBD1 agrees at 8 bases. The trim removed 1 base at V and 2 bases at J, leaving 6 bases unmatched. Germline CDR1 is MDHEN and CDR2 is SYDVKM. The CDR3 extends over 17 amino acids. The full variable domain, in which reference TRBV28 and TRBJ1-4 provide the parts outside the CDR3, is DVKVTQSSRYLVKRTGEKVFLECVQDMDHENMFWYRQDPGLGLRLIYFSYDVKMKEKGDIPEGYSVSREKKERFSLILESASTNQTSMYLCASSLLWTGSTNEKLFFGSGTQLSVL.